Detailed here is one T cell receptor beta chain. Its antigen is still unknown. No clone much larger than this one lies a single base away; base qualities are absent. These data are taken from a study of blood T cell repertoires in COVID-19 (TCRdb year 2020). Broadly, across the study: Samples from collaborators originated in the United States, Italy and Spain and spanned both the acute and convalescent phases of COVID-19. Where available, HLA class I and class II types were obtained from metadata supplied by the sample provider rather than from assay-based typing. Sample metadata almost always included a de-identified subject ID, COVID-19 status, age in years and sex. The material from the prospective study consisted of cDNA or gDNA derived from T cells, B-cell-depleted T cells, or PBMCs. Samples came from the ongoing ImmuneRACE study (first 160 participants) plus 1,254 subjects from 6 global collaborators. Subjects who had been exposed to COVID-19, were actively infected with it, or had recovered from it provided the deeply sampled blood TCRbeta repertoires that made up the dataset. A freely available public database, intended as a resource for researchers studying the immune response to SARS-CoV-2, is where the repertoires were released. Study-wide conclusions, independent of this receptor: How much clinical and demographic metadata was included differed by source and by participant, and the metadata was provided uncurated.

TCRbeta CDR3 regions were amplified from genomic DNA using the immunoSEQ Assay, a bias-controlled multiplex PCR. Concerning the study's data processing: The number of nucleated cells in each sample was estimated from the amplification of reference gene primers within the assay. To quantify the absolute abundance of each unique TCRbeta CDR3 rearrangement, sequence reads were collapsed and filtered. For each sample, productive Simpson clonality was calculated as the square root of Simpson's diversity index over productive rearrangements. Entries here come from immuneACCESS through TCRdb and include only in-frame sequences with V and J called. Some clones fail to appear in such tables; in the studies checked, an unresolved V gene covers under half of the shortfall, and the cause of the remainder is unknown. For V, J and clone size, that table is used; D and trimming come from the DNA. The sample contains about 87,000 clones, approximately 86% of them found a single time. The ten biggest clones cover over 4% of the sample.

Each collaborating institution followed its own protocols to collect whole blood in K2EDTA tubes. Collaborator samples were shipped for TCRbeta analysis as frozen whole blood, isolated PBMCs, or DNA extracted from either sample type. This clonotype originated in a middle-aged man with acute or convalescent COVID-19. Source material: peripheral blood.

The DNA sequence is TGTGCCAGCAGCTCCGGGACAGAAATTTCCGGGGAGCTGTTTTTT. This translates into CASSSGTEISGELFF. The chain is encoded by TRBV7-6 joined to TRBJ2-2, with 7 middle bases fitting TRBD1. V has 4 bases trimmed and J has 6 bases trimmed; junction bases matching no gene number 8. Spanning cysteine to phenylalanine, the CDR3 consists of 15 amino acids. Only the CDR3 portion is preserved as DNA: 45 bases, with reading frame beginning at the first base. The germline V gene yields SGHVS for CDR1 and FNYEAQ for CDR2.